Listed here are 30 T cell receptor beta chains from one sample, sequenced in a study of radiotherapy plus CTLA-4 blockade in lung cancer (dated by TCRdb to the late 2010s). Libraries were built with the immunoSEQ multiplex PCR assay. Held by TCRdb, this immuneACCESS table contains in-frame sequences only and omits some clones. Under half of the omission traces to an unresolved V gene where checked; the cause of the rest is unknown. The sample table holds more than 40,000 clones, of which around 69% were seen once. Over 8.5% of the sample goes to the ten largest clones. The sample consisted of peripheral blood, taken from a patient treated with radiotherapy plus ipilimumab. The receptor source for this set is a human donor with non-small cell lung cancer who had stable disease on radiotherapy plus ipilimumab.

The chain joins TRBV5-1 to TRBJ2-3; D remains ambiguous. From germline, CDR1 is SGHRS and CDR2 YFSETQ. The ends were cut back, 0 bases at V and 8 bases at J, with 7 bases in the middle. The CDR3 extends over 12 amino acids. CDR3 coding DNA: TGCGCCAGCAGCTTGGGAGAAGCTACGCAGTATTTT. Its protein product is CASSLGEATQYF.

The DNA for the CDR3 is TGTGCCAGCAGCAGCGGACAGGGGCGGACCTACGAGCAGTACTTC. This encodes CASSSGQGRTYEQYF. This chain connects TRBV13 to TRBJ2-5, with TRBD1 matching 9 bases. The J call is doubtful: the DNA matches TRBJ2-7 better. Germline CDR1 reads PRHDT; CDR2 reads FYEKMQ (reference sequence). This CDR3 has 15 amino acids.

A single count supports this clone. V and J are TRBV5-1 and TRBJ1-6, with D possibly TRBD1 on 5 matching bases. Per the germline V gene, CDR1 is SGHRS and CDR2 is YFSETQ. This CDR3 has 16 amino acids. Trimming shortened V by 0 bases and J by 0 bases, and 7 bases separated the two germline ends. The CDR3 is CASSLEGSSYNSPLHF. The DNA for the CDR3 is TGCGCCAGCAGCTTGGAGGGGAGCTCCTATAATTCACCCCTCCACTTT.

The chain has TRBV6-1 and TRBJ1-2, with D tentatively TRBD1 (6 bases). The germline V gene has CDR1 MNHNS and CDR2 SASEGT. V lost 6 bases to trimming and J lost 0 bases, with 8 bases between them. This CDR3 has 13 amino acids. The CDR3 DNA reads TGTGCCAGCAGACGACAGGCTAACTATGGCTACACCTTC. Its protein is CASRRQANYGYTF.

The rearrangement joins TRBV6-4 to TRBJ2-3; TRBD2 agrees at 8 bases. The CDR3 spans 14 residues. Germline V gene data show CDR1 as MRHNA and CDR2 as SNTAGT. After removal of 3 bases from V and 2 bases from J, the junction contained 1 base not matched to a gene. The CDR3 DNA reads TGTGCCAGCAGTGATAGCGGGGACACAGATACGCAGTATTTT. Translation: CASSDSGDTDTQYF.

This clone was picked up a small number of times. The chain uses TRBV5-4 and TRBJ1-2, with D possibly being TRBD1 (6 bases). Per germline, CDR1 SGHNT and CDR2 YYREEE (reference sequence). V lost 3 bases to trimming and J lost 2 bases, with 11 bases between them. This CDR3 is 14 amino acids long. The CDR3 region has the DNA TGTGCCAGCAGCTCTCAAACAGGGAACTATGGCTACACCTTC. This gives the protein CASSSQTGNYGYTF.

The chain uses TRBV10-1 and TRBJ2-1, with TRBD1 matching 9 bases. Looked up from germline, CDR1 is WNHNN and CDR2 is SYGVQD (reference sequence). CDR3 size: 15 residues. The V segment lost 5 bases and the J segment 8 bases; nucleotides outside the gene matches: 10. CDR3 nucleotides: TGCGCCAGCAGTAACCGGGACAGGGTGTACCATGAGCAGTTCTTC. It codes for CASSNRDRVYHEQFF.

The chain has TRBV29-1 and TRBJ2-5; TRBD1 is a possible D gene (5 bases). CDR1 and CDR2 (germline): SQVTM, ANQGSEA. CDR3 length: 14 amino acids. V was cut by 3 bases and J by 4 bases, with 15 bases left in between. The CDR3 loop reads CSVEVQGVGETQYF. CDR3 in DNA: TGCAGCGTTGAGGTCCAGGGTGTAGGAGAGACCCAGTACTTC.

Of note for this clone: The junction does not match germline at one end; this may be a read error. The chain combines TRBV6-6 with TRBJ1-4; D uncertain. The V gene's germline CDR1 is MNHNY and CDR2 SVGAGI (reference sequence). The CDR3 totals 14 residues. CDR3 sequence (DNA): TGTGCCAGCAGCTACTCGACGATCGTAAAAAAACTGTTTTTT. This codes for CASSYSTIVKKLFF.

The rearrangement joins TRBV19 to TRBJ1-1, with no clear D. The germline V gene has CDR1 LNHDA and CDR2 SQIVND (reference sequence). V was clipped by 10 bases and J by 1 base, with 10 bases between them. This CDR3 comprises 12 residues. The CDR3 is CATKNWNTEAFF. The CDR3, as DNA: TGTGCCACCAAAAACTGGAACACTGAAGCTTTCTTT.

The gene calls are TRBV9 and TRBJ1-6; the D gene is possibly TRBD1 (6 bases). Between the trimmed V and J ends, which lost 0 bases and 4 bases, there was a span of 29 bases. CDR3 length: 22 amino acids. The germline V gene has CDR1 SGDLS and CDR2 YYNGEE. CDR3 in DNA: TGTGCCAGCAGCGTAGTCCCTCTCCCGGGCGGAGGGGGTCTTTCTTATAATTCACCCCTCCACTTT. It specifies CASSVVPLPGGGGLSYNSPLHF.

This sequence joins TRBV7-6 and TRBJ2-2; TRBD1 aligns across 10 bases. There are 16 residues in the CDR3. Germline V gene sequence: CDR1 SGHVS, CDR2 FNYEAQ. Germline trimming cut 1 base from V and 6 bases from J; bases unmatched to any gene: 5. The CDR3 nucleotides read TGTGCCAGCAGCTTAGGACAGGGGGCGCAGGCCGGGGAGCTGTTTTTT. Amino acids: CASSLGQGAQAGELFF.

The chain is built from TRBV19 and TRBJ1-2, with a tentative D call TRBD1 (5 bases). Germline CDR1 LNHDA, CDR2 SQIVND (reference sequence). This CDR3 has 16 amino acids. V gave up 4 bases and J gave up 5 bases, with 20 bases separating them. This CDR3 reads CASSTPFEGKYYGYTF. The DNA for the CDR3 is TGTGCCAGTAGTACACCTTTTGAGGGGAAGTATTATGGCTACACCTTC. The whole variable domain, filled in from reference TRBV19 and TRBJ1-2, reads DGGITQSPKYLFRKEGQNVTLSCEQNLNHDAMYWYRQDPGQGLRLIYYSQIVNDFQKGDIAEGYSVSREKKESFPLTVTSAQKNPTAFYLCASSTPFEGKYYGYTFGSGTRLTVV.

In this sample, this clone turned up once. This chain links TRBV11-2 with TRBJ1-5; D is uncertain. Trimming took off 1 base at V and 2 bases at J, with 9 bases between the two ends. The CDR3 contains 15 residues. The V gene's germline CDR1 is SGHAT and CDR2 FQNNGV. This CDR3 is CASSLGQNRNQPQHF. CDR3 nucleotides: TGTGCCAGCAGCTTAGGCCAGAACCGCAATCAGCCCCAGCATTTT.

The gene calls are TRBV5-4 and TRBJ2-2; the D is unclear. The germline CDR1 and CDR2 sequences are SGHNT and YYREEE (reference sequence). The V gene lost 1 base and the J gene lost 2 bases, with 9 bases spanning the gap. The CDR3 totals 15 residues. The CDR3 reads CASSLKGRNTGELFF. The CDR3 nucleotides are TGTGCCAGCAGCTTGAAGGGAAGAAACACCGGGGAGCTGTTTTTT.

Worth noting for this clone: This may come from a read error, since a much larger clone is one base off. The V gene is TRBV2, the J gene TRBJ1-2; 11 bases are a match to TRBD1. Trimming at V came to 6 bases and at J to 4 bases, leaving 7 bases not matched to a gene. Germline assignment: CDR1 SNHLY and CDR2 FYNNEI. The length of the CDR3 is 15 residues. The CDR3 loop is CASSSGQGGGYGYTF. CDR3 DNA: TGTGCCAGCAGCTCGGGACAGGGGGGGGGCTATGGCTACACCTTC.

This chain connects TRBV4-3 to TRBJ1-6, with no clear D. Germline values: CDR1 LGHNA, CDR2 YSLEER. The CDR3 length is 12 residues. The ends were cut back, 1 base at V and 13 bases at J, with 8 bases in the middle. Here the CDR3 reads CASSQGPRPLHF. CDR3 nucleotide sequence: TGCGCCAGCAGCCAAGGACCTAGGCCCCTCCACTTT.

This clone occurred a few times. The chain has TRBV2 and TRBJ1-1, with TRBD1 as a possible D gene (5 bases). This CDR3 is 15 amino acids long. V gave up 6 bases and J gave up 1 base, with 15 bases separating them. Germline CDR1 and CDR2: SNHLY and FYNNEI. CDR3 sequence: CASRGDRGGNTEAFF. The CDR3 region has the DNA TGTGCCAGCAGGGGAGACCGGGGGGGGAACACTGAAGCTTTCTTT. Using reference TRBV2 and TRBJ1-1 for the parts outside the CDR3, the full variable domain is EPEVTQTPSHQVTQMGQEVILRCVPISNHLYFYWYRQILGQKVEFLVSFYNNEISEKSEIFDDQFSVERPDGSNFTLKIRSTKLEDSAMYFCASRGDRGGNTEAFFGQGTRLTVV.

This clone was picked up one time. The chain has TRBV23-1 and TRBJ1-1, with a possible D match to TRBD1 (6 bases). TRBV23-1 is sorted into the ORF group, with uncertain function. This CDR3 comprises 18 residues. The V gene lost 4 bases and the J gene lost 3 bases, with 24 bases spanning the gap. CDR3 in amino acids: CASSPYQTTTGWDTEAFF. For the CDR3, the DNA is TGCGCCAGCAGTCCCTACCAAACGACTACAGGGTGGGACACTGAAGCTTTCTTT.

V is TRBV7-2 and J is TRBJ1-5; TRBD1 is a possible D gene (6 bases). Trimming shortened V by 2 bases and J by 6 bases, and 14 bases separated the two germline ends. This CDR3 is built from 15 residues. Germline V gene data show CDR1 as SGHTA and CDR2 as FQGNSA. Here the CDR3 DNA reads TGTGCCAGCAGCTTACAAAACTCCAGGGGTCAGCCCCAGCATTTT. It specifies CASSLQNSRGQPQHF.

The chain uses TRBV5-1 and TRBJ1-1; D unclear. The CDR3 contains 16 residues. Per germline, CDR1 SGHRS and CDR2 YFSETQ. V was cut by 4 bases and J by 5 bases, with 21 bases left in between. In DNA form, the CDR3 reads TGCGCCAGCAGCCTGGGCTCTCGGACGCGTGGGACTGAAGCTTTCTTT. Translation gives CASSLGSRTRGTEAFF.

This clone showed up just once. The chain links TRBV7-3 to TRBJ2-2; 9 bases line up with TRBD2. In germline, CDR1 is SGHTA, CDR2 FQGTGA. The CDR3 totals 15 residues. V was clipped by 5 bases and J by 6 bases; unmatched bases: 7. The CDR3 loop is CASSDWTSEAGELFF. For the CDR3, the DNA is TGTGCCAGCAGCGACTGGACTAGCGAGGCCGGGGAGCTGTTTTTT.

This rearrangement joins TRBV5-1 to TRBJ1-3; D gene uncertain. Trimming left V 0 bases short and J 0 bases short, with 10 bases between. CDR1 is SGHRS and CDR2 is YFSETQ in the germline V gene. The CDR3 runs 16 residues. The CDR3 coding sequence is TGCGCCAGCAGCTTGGAAGGGTCTAGCTCTGGAAACACCATATATTTT. This encodes CASSLEGSSSGNTIYF.

This rearrangement joins TRBV23-1 to TRBJ1-5; no clear D gene. TRBV23-1 is an open reading frame, and its role is uncertain. This CDR3 has 16 amino acids. V was clipped by 7 bases and J by 0 bases, with 16 bases between them. As DNA, the CDR3 is TGCGCCAGCACTCCGCTCCAGGTACATAGCAATCAGCCCCAGCATTTT. It translates to CASTPLQVHSNQPQHF.

The J gene is TRBJ1-3, the V gene TRBV5-1; D gene ambiguous. This CDR3 has 16 amino acids. Trimming pared 0 bases from V and 2 bases from J, leaving 12 bases between. The germline CDR1 and CDR2 sequences are SGHRS and YFSETQ. CDR3 sequence: CASSLDSAFTGNTIYF. CDR3 sequence (DNA): TGCGCCAGCAGCTTGGATTCAGCTTTCACTGGAAACACCATATATTTT.

The genes are TRBV30 and TRBJ1-4, with D possibly matching TRBD1 (5 bases). With 0 bases removed from V and 7 bases from J, the gap between germline ends came to 18 bases. CDR1 and CDR2 (germline): GTSNPN, SVGIG (reference sequence). The CDR3 spans 16 residues. The CDR3 is CAWSVPPGRGGEKLFF. DNA for the CDR3: TGTGCCTGGAGTGTACCCCCCGGACGCGGGGGTGAAAAACTGTTTTTT.

Worth noting for this clone: The junction differs from germline at one of its ends, possibly a read error. Distinct nucleotide sequences in the sample also encode this CDR3. The V call is TRBV13, the J call TRBJ1-2; 11 bases line up with TRBD1. This CDR3 has 15 residues. Germline CDR1 is PRHDT and CDR2 is FYEKMQ (reference sequence). CDR3 region: CARSAGQGGGYGYTF. The CDR3 DNA follows: TGCGCCCGCAGCGCGGGACAGGGGGGGGGCTATGGCTACACCTTC. The variable domain in full, completed from reference TRBV13 and TRBJ1-2, reads AAGVIQSPRHLIKEKRETATLKCYPIPRHDTVYWYQQGPGQDPQFLISFYEKMQSDKGSIPDRFSAQQFSDYHSELNMSSLELGDSALYFCARSAGQGGGYGYTFGSGTRLTVV.

V and J are TRBV6-5 and TRBJ2-3; 8 bases are shared with TRBD1. Germline CDR1 and CDR2: MNHEY and SVGAGI. J lost 2 bases, V lost 8 bases, and 6 bases had no gene match. The CDR3 runs 14 residues. CDR3 in DNA: TGTGCCAGCGCAGACAGGGGTCTCACAGATACGCAGTATTTT. It is translated as CASADRGLTDTQYF.

This clone was picked up a small number of times. DNA of the CDR3: TGTGCCAGCAGCGAGGGACAGGGCTTGGTAGCTTTCTTT. It specifies CASSEGQGLVAFF. The chain is built from TRBV7-9 and TRBJ1-1; TRBD1 matches 9 bases. This CDR3 is 13 amino acids long. V shed 5 bases, J shed 10 bases, and the junction held 8 bases outside the gene matches. The germline V gene encodes CDR1 SEHNR and CDR2 FQNEAQ (reference sequence).

The V and J genes are TRBV7-6 and TRBJ2-3; possible D gene TRBD2, 7 bases. Germline CDR1 and CDR2: SGHVS and FNYEAQ. V lost 3 bases and J lost 2, with 9 bases in between. This CDR3 spans 14 amino acids. The CDR3 spells CASSLGGPTDTQYF. For the CDR3, the DNA is TGTGCCAGCAGCTTGGGGGGGCCCACAGATACGCAGTATTTT.